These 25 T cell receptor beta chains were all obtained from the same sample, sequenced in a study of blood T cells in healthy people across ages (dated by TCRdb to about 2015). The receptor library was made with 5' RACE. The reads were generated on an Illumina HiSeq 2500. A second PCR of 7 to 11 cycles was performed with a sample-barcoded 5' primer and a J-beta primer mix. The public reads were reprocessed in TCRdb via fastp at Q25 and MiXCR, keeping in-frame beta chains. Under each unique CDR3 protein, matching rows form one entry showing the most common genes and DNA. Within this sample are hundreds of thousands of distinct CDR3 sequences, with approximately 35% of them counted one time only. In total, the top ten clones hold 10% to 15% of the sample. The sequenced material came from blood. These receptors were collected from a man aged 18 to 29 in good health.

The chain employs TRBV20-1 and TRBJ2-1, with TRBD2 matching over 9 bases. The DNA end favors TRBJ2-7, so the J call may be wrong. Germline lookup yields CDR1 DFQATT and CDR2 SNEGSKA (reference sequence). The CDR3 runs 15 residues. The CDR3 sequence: CSAQVAGGPNNEQYF. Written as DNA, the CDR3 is TGCAGTGCTCAAGTTGCGGGGGGGCCCAACAATGAGCAGTACTTC.

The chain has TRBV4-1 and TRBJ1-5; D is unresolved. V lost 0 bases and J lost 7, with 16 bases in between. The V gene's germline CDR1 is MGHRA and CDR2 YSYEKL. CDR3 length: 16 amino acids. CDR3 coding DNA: TGCGCCAGCAGCCAAGATGGGCGGGATCCCGAACAGCCCCAGCATTTT. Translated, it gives CASSQDGRDPEQPQHF.

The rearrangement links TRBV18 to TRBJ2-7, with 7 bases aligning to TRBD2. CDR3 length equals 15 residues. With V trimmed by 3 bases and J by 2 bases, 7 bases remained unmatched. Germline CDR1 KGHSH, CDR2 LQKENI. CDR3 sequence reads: CASSPWEGRAYEQYF. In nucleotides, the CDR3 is TGTGCCAGCTCACCGTGGGAGGGGCGAGCCTACGAGCAGTACTTC.

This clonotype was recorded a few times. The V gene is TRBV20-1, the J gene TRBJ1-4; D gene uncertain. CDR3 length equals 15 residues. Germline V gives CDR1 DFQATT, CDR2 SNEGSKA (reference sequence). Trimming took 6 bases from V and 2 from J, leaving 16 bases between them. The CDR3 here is CSASRIRKTNEKLFF. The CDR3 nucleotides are TGCAGTGCCAGCAGAATCAGGAAGACTAATGAAAAACTGTTTTTT.

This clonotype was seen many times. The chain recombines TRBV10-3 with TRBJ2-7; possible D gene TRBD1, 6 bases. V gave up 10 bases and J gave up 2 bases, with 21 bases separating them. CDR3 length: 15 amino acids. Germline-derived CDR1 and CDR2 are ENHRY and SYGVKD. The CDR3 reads CATQKPGESTYEQYF. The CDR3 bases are TGTGCCACCCAAAAACCAGGGGAAAGCACCTACGAGCAGTACTTC.

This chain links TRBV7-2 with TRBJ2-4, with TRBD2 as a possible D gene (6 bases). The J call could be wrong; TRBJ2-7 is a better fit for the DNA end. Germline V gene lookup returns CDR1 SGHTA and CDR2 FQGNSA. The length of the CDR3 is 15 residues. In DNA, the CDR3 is TGTGCCAGCAGCTTAGTGGAGCGGGCCGACTACGAGCAGTACTTC. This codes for CASSLVERADYEQYF.

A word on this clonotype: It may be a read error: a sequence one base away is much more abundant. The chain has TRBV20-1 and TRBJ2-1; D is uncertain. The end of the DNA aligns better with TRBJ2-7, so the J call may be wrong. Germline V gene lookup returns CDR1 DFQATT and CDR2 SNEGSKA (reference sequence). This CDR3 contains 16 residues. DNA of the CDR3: TGCAGTGCTAGAGATCTGGCTGGTCACTCCTACAATGAGCAGTACTTC. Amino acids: CSARDLAGHSYNEQYF.

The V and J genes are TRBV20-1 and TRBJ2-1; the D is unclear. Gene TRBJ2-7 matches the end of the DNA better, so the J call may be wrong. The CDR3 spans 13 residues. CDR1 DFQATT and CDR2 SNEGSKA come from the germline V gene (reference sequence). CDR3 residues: CSARVSSYNEQYF. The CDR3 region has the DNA TGCAGTGCTAGAGTTAGCTCCTACAATGAGCAGTACTTC.

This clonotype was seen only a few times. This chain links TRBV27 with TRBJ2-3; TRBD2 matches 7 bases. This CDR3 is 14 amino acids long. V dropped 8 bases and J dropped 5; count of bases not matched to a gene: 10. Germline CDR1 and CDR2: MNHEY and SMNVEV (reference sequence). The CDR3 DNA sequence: TGTGCCAGCGGAGAACTAGCGAGTAAAGATACGCAGTATTTT. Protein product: CASGELASKDTQYF.

CDR3 residues: CSAMTPGQGNYGYTF. The CDR3 DNA reads as TGCAGTGCTATGACCCCAGGACAGGGGAACTATGGCTACACCTTC. V is TRBV20-1 and J is TRBJ1-2, with 9 bases lining up with TRBD1. The V gene end was trimmed by 4 bases and the J gene end by 2 bases; junction bases not matched to a gene: 8. This CDR3 contains 15 residues. Germline V gene lookup returns CDR1 DFQATT and CDR2 SNEGSKA (reference sequence).

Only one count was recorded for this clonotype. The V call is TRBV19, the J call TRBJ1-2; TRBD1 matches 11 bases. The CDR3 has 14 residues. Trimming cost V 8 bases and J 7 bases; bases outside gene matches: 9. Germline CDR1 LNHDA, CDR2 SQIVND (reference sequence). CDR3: CASRTGGLSGGYTF. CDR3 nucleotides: TGTGCCAGTCGGACAGGGGGCCTCTCCGGTGGCTACACCTTC.

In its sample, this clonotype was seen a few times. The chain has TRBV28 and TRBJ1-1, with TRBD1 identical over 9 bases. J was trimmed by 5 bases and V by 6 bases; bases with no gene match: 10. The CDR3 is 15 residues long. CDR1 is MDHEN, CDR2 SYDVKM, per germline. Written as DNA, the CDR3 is TGTGCCAGCAGGGCTACCGGGACAGGGAGGACTGAAGCTTTCTTT. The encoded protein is CASRATGTGRTEAFF.

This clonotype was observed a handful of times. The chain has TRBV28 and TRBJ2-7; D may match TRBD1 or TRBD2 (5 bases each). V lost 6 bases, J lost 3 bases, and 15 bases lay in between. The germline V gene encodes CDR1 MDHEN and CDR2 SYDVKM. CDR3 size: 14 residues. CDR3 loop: CASRPARELYEQYF. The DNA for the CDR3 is TGTGCCAGCAGACCCGCCAGGGAGCTCTACGAGCAGTACTTC.

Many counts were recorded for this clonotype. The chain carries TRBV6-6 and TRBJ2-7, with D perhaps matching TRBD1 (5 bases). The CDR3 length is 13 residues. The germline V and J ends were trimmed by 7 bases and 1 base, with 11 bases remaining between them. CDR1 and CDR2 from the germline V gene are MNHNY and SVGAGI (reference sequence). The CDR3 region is CASTLGQSYEQYF. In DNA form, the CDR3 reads TGTGCCAGCACCCTGGGGCAGTCCTACGAGCAGTACTTC.

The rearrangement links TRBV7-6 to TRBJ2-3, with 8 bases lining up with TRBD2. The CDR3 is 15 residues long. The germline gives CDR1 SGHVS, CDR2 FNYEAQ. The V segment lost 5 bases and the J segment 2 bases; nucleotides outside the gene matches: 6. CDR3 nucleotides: TGTGCCAGCAGCCGAGCGGGGGCCCTCACAGATACGCAGTATTTT. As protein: CASSRAGALTDTQYF.

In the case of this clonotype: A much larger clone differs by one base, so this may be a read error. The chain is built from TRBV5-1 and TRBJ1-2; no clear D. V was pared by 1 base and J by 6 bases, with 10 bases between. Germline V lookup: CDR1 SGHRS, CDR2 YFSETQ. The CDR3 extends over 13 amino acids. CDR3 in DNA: TGCGCCAGCAGCTTGTCGGATATCAATGGCTACACCTTC. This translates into CASSLSDINGYTF.

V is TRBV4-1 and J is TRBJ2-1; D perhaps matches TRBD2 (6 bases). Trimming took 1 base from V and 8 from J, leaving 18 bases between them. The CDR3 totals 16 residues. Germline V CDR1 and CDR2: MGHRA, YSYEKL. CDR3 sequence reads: CASSQGSRAGSDEQFF. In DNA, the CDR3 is TGCGCCAGCAGCCAAGGTTCAAGGGCGGGGAGCGATGAGCAGTTCTTC.

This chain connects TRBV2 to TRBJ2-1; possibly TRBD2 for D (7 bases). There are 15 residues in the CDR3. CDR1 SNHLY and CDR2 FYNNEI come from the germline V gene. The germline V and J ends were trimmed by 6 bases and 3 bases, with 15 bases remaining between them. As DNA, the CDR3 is TGTGCCAGCAGCTCGTGGGGGGGGCGCTACAATGAGCAGTTCTTC. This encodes CASSSWGGRYNEQFF.

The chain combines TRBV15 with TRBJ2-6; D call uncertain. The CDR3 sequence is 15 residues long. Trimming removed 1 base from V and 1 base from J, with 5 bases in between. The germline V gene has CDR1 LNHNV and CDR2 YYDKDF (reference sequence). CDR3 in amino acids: CATSRGVSGANVLTF. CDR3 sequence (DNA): TGTGCCACCAGCAGAGGAGTGTCTGGGGCCAACGTCCTGACTTTC.

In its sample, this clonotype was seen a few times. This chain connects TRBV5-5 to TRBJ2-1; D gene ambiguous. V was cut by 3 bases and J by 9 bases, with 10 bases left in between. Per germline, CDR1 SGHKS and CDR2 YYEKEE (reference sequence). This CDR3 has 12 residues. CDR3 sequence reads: CASSSEWGEQFF. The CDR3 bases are TGTGCCAGCAGCTCTGAGTGGGGTGAGCAGTTCTTC.

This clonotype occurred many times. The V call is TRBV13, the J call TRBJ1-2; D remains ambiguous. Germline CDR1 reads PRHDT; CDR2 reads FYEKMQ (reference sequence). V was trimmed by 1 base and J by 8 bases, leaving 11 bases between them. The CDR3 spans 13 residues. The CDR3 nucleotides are TGTGCCAGCAGCTTAGCGGAAACAAGCGGCTACACCTTC. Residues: CASSLAETSGYTF.

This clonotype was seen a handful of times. CDR3 sequence reads: CSARSPPGLASQIASYEQYF. In DNA form, the CDR3 reads TGCAGTGCTAGAAGCCCCCCGGGACTAGCGAGTCAGATTGCCTCCTACGAGCAGTACTTC. The chain employs TRBV20-1 and TRBJ2-7, with 10 bases lining up with TRBD2. The CDR3 is 20 residues long. Trimming at V came to 2 bases and at J to 0 bases, leaving 19 bases not matched to a gene. From germline, CDR1 is DFQATT and CDR2 SNEGSKA (reference sequence).

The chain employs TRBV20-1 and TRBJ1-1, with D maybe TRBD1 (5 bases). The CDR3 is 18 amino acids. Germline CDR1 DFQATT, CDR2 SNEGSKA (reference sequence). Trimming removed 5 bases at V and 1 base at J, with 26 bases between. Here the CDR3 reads CSAHNRRGREPRNTEAFF. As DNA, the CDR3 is TGCAGTGCTCATAATCGGAGGGGCAGGGAACCTCGGAACACTGAAGCTTTCTTT.

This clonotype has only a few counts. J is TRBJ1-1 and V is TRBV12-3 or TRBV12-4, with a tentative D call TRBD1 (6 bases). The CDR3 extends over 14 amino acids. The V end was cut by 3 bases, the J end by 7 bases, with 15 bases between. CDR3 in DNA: TGTGCCAGCAGTTTCCCAGGGGCAAAACGTGAAGCTTTCTTT. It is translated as CASSFPGAKREAFF.

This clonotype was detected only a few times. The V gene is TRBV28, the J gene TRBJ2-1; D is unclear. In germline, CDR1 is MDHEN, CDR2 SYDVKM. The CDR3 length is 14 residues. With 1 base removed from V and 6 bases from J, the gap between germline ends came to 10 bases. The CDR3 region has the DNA TGTGCCAGCAGTTTATTCGTAGGGTTCAATGAGCAGTTCTTC. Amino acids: CASSLFVGFNEQFF. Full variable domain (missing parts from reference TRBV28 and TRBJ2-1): DVKVTQSSRYLVKRTGEKVFLECVQDMDHENMFWYRQDPGLGLRLIYFSYDVKMKEKGDIPEGYSVSREKKERFSLILESASTNQTSMYLCASSLFVGFNEQFFGPGTRLTVL.